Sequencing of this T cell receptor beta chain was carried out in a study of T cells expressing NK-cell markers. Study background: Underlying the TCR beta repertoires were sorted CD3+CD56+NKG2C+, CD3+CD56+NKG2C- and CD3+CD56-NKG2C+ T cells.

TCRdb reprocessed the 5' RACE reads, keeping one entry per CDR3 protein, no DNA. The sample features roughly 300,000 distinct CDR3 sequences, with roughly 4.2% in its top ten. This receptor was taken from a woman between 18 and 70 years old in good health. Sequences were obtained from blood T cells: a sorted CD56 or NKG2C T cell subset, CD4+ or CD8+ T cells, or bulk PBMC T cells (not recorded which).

The CDR3 reads CATSDSSYEQYF. This chain joins TRBV24-1 and TRBJ2-7. The CDR3 extends over 12 amino acids. The germline gives CDR1 KGHDR, CDR2 SFDVKD.